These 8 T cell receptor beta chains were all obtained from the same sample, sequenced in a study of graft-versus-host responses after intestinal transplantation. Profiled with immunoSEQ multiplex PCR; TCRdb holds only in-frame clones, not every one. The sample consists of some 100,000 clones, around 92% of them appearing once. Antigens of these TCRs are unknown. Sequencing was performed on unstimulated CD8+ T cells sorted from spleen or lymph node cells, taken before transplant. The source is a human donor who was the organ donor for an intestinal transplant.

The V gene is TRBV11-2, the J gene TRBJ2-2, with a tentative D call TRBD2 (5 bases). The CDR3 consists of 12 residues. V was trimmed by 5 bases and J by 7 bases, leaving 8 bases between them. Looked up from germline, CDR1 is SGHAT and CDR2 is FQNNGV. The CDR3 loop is CASSGGSGELFF. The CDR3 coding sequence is TGTGCCAGCAGCGGTGGGAGCGGGGAGCTGTTTTTT.

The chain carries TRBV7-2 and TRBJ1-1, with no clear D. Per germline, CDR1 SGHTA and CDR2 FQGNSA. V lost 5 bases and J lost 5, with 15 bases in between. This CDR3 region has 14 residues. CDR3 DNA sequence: TGTGCCAGCAGCCCTAGTATGAGTGCTACTGAAGCTTTCTTT. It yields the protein CASSPSMSATEAFF.

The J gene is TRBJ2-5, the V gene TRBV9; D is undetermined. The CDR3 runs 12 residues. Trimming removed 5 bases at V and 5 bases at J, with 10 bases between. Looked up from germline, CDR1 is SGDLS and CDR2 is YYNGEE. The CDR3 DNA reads TGTGCCAGCAGTGGTTTTGAGGAGACCCAGTACTTC. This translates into CASSGFEETQYF. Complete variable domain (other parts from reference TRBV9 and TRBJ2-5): DSGVTQTPKHLITATGQRVTLRCSPRSGDLSVYWYQQSLDQGLQFLIQYYNGEERAKGNILERFSAQQFPDLHSELNLSSLELGDSALYFCASSGFEETQYFGPGTRLLVL.

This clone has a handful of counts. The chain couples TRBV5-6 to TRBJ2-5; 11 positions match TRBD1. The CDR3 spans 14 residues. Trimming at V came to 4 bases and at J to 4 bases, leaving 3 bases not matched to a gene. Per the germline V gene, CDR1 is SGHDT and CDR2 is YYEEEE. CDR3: CASSTGQGGETQYF. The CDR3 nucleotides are TGTGCCAGCAGCACGGGACAGGGGGGAGAGACCCAGTACTTC.

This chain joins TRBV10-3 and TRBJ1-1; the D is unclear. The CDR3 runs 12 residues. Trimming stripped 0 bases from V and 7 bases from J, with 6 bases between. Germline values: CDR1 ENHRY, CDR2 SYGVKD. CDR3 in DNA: TGTGCCATCAGTGAGTCGGAGGGTGAAGCTTTCTTT. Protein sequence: CAISESEGEAFF.

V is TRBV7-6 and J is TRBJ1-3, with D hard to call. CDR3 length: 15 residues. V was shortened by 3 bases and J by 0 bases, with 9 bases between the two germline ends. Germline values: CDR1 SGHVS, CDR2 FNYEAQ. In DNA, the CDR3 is TGTGCCAGCAGCTTTGCCCGCAGCTCTGGAAACACCATATATTTT. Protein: CASSFARSSGNTIYF.

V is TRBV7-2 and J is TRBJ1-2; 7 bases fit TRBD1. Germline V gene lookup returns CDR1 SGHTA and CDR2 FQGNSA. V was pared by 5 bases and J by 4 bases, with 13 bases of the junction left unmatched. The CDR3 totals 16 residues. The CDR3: CASSARQGWFVYGYTF. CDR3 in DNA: TGTGCCAGCAGCGCCCGACAGGGTTGGTTTGTCTATGGCTACACCTTC.

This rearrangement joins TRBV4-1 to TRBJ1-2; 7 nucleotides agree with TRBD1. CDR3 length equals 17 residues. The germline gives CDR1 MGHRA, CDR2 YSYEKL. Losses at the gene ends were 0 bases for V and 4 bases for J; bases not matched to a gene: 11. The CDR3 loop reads CASSQEPLQGPVYGYTF. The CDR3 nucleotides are TGCGCCAGCAGCCAAGAACCTCTACAGGGGCCCGTCTATGGCTACACCTTC.